Following are 23 T cell receptor beta chains from one sample sequenced in a study of identical twins. Each CDR3 protein gets one entry after TCRdb re-called the 5' RACE reads with MiXCR. Of roughly 240,000 distinct CDR3 sequences in the sample, about 7.5% were seen once. The same specimen was also included in a second study, on yellow fever vaccine responses in identical twins.

The specimen was CD8+ T cells sorted from blood. The source is a woman younger than 35 in good health.

This clonotype was counted only a few times. This sequence joins TRBV7-6 and TRBJ2-2; D is ambiguous. V was clipped by 1 base and J by 0 bases, with 3 bases between them. This CDR3 is 14 amino acids long. From germline, CDR1 is SGHVS and CDR2 FNYEAQ. CDR3 sequence: CASSLEANTGELFF. For the CDR3, the DNA is TGTGCCAGCAGCTTAGAAGCGAACACCGGGGAGCTGTTTTTT.

This clonotype showed up just a few times. The rearrangement uses TRBV12-3 or TRBV12-4 and TRBJ1-3, with D unresolved. The V and J ends lost 3 bases and 2 bases respectively, with 8 bases between them. This CDR3 spans 14 amino acids. The CDR3, as DNA: TGTGCCAGCAGTTTGCTAAGGGCTGGAAACACCATATATTTT. It encodes CASSLLRAGNTIYF.

This CDR3 reads CATSDLSGEQYF. The CDR3 bases are TGTGCCACCAGTGATTTAAGCGGGGAGCAGTACTTC. The chain has TRBV24-1 and TRBJ2-7; maybe TRBD2 (6 bases). Germline CDR1 and CDR2: KGHDR and SFDVKD. The V gene lost 1 base and the J gene lost 7 bases, with 7 bases spanning the gap. The CDR3 is made up of 12 amino acids.

Only a few counts were recorded for this clonotype. The rearrangement joins TRBV2 to TRBJ2-1, with D possibly being TRBD1 or TRBD2 (6 bases each). The germline CDR1 and CDR2 sequences are SNHLY and FYNNEI. The CDR3 is 12 residues long. Trimming shortened V by 8 bases and J by 5 bases, and 10 bases separated the two germline ends. The CDR3 sequence is CASLGGNNEQFF. The CDR3 region has the DNA TGTGCCAGCCTGGGGGGCAACAATGAGCAGTTCTTC.

In this sample, this clonotype turned up a few times. The chain uses TRBV5-5 and TRBJ1-1; maybe TRBD1 (6 bases). The CDR3 sequence is 14 residues long. Germline CDR1 and CDR2: SGHKS and YYEKEE (reference sequence). The germline V and J ends were trimmed by 3 bases and 1 base, with 10 bases remaining between them. The CDR3 is CASSSTGGNTEAFF. DNA for the CDR3: TGTGCCAGCAGCTCGACAGGAGGGAACACTGAAGCTTTCTTT.

This clonotype was counted only a few times. The genes are TRBV7-2 and TRBJ1-4; TRBD1 is a possible D gene (5 bases). Germline V lookup: CDR1 SGHTA, CDR2 FQGNSA. Trimming removed 2 bases from V and 8 bases from J, with 18 bases in between. The CDR3 runs 16 residues. The CDR3 DNA follows: TGTGCCAGCAGCTTAAATCATGGGGGTTCACTGGAAAAACTGTTTTTT. Its translation: CASSLNHGGSLEKLFF.

The sample holds a few counts of this clonotype. The CDR3 protein is CASSLASGTRGTGELFF. The CDR3 DNA reads as TGTGCCAGCAGCTTAGCTTCAGGGACCCGGGGAACCGGGGAGCTGTTTTTT. The chain has TRBV7-6 and TRBJ2-2; D could derive from TRBD1 or TRBD2 (5 bases each). The V end lost 0 bases, the J end lost 5 bases, and 16 bases lay between the germline ends. The CDR3 covers 17 residues. Germline CDR1 reads SGHVS; CDR2 reads FNYEAQ. Full variable domain (missing parts from reference TRBV7-6 and TRBJ2-2): GAGVSQSPRYKVTKRGQDVALRCDPISGHVSLYWYRQALGQGPEFLTYFNYEAQQDKSGLPNDRFSAERPEGSISTLTIQRTEQRDSAMYRCASSLASGTRGTGELFFGEGSRLTVL.

There are a few counts of this clonotype. J is TRBJ1-4 and V is TRBV14; no definite D call. V was clipped by 3 bases and J by 8 bases, with 13 bases between them. This CDR3 region has 14 residues. Germline V gene data show CDR1 as SGHDN and CDR2 as FVKESK. CDR3 nucleotides: TGTGCCAGCAGCCAGGAGGGATGGTACGAAAAACTGTTTTTT. Its translation is CASSQEGWYEKLFF.

The J gene is TRBJ2-1, the V gene TRBV9; D perhaps matches TRBD2 (6 bases). Germline V lookup: CDR1 SGDLS, CDR2 YYNGEE. The CDR3 runs to 15 residues. V was clipped by 0 bases and J by 3 bases, with 10 bases between them. CDR3 sequence: CASSVGSSDYNEQFF. For the CDR3, the DNA is TGTGCCAGCAGCGTAGGGTCTAGCGACTACAATGAGCAGTTCTTC.

This clonotype occurred a few times. The chain combines TRBV12-3 or TRBV12-4 with TRBJ2-2, with TRBD2 matching over 11 bases. CDR3 length equals 15 residues. Losses at the gene ends were 7 bases for V and 6 bases for J; bases not matched to a gene: 7. CDR3 nucleotide sequence: TGTGCCAGCACCGTTAGCGGGAGGGCCGCCGGGGAGCTGTTTTTT. Amino acids: CASTVSGRAAGELFF.

The V gene is TRBV10-2, the J gene TRBJ2-5; no clear D gene. Trimming cost V 0 bases and J 5 bases, with 1 base left between them. The CDR3 sequence is 11 residues long. Germline lookup yields CDR1 WSHSY and CDR2 SAAADI. DNA of the CDR3: TGCGCCAGCAGTGAGTCGGAGACCCAGTACTTC. Translation: CASSESETQYF.

This clonotype was seen a few times. This rearrangement joins TRBV27 to TRBJ2-1, with 7 bases matching TRBD2. The ends lost 8 bases at V and 10 bases at J; junction bases unmatched: 8. The CDR3 has 12 amino acids. CDR1 is MNHEY, CDR2 SMNVEV, per germline (reference sequence). The CDR3 DNA follows: TGTGCCAGCGGGGGGGGACTTCGAGAGCAGTTCTTC. Amino acid sequence: CASGGGLREQFF.

This clonotype came up many times. This rearrangement joins TRBV10-3 to TRBJ2-3; TRBD1 might be the D (6 bases). This CDR3 is 16 amino acids long. The V end lost 3 bases, the J end lost 2 bases, and 15 bases lay between the germline ends. Germline CDR1 reads ENHRY; CDR2 reads SYGVKD. CDR3 protein: CAISERQGTYTDTQYF. CDR3 coding DNA: TGTGCCATCAGTGAACGGCAGGGGACCTACACAGATACGCAGTATTTT.

In its sample, this clonotype was seen many times. This chain uses TRBV12-3 or TRBV12-4 with TRBJ1-1; no clear D gene. Trimming left V 3 bases short and J 8 bases short, with 7 bases between. The CDR3 runs 11 residues. The CDR3 DNA sequence: TGTGCCAGCAGTTTCACACGGGAAGCTTTCTTT. Its protein is CASSFTREAFF.

This clonotype was detected ten times or more. This rearrangement joins TRBV9 to TRBJ2-1, with D unclear. CDR1 is SGDLS, CDR2 YYNGEE, per germline. The CDR3 runs 15 residues. Trimming stripped 4 bases from V and 1 base from J, with 12 bases between. The CDR3 loop is CASSLSPSSYNEQFF. For the CDR3, the DNA is TGTGCCAGCAGCCTCAGCCCCAGTTCCTACAATGAGCAGTTCTTC.

A few counts support this clonotype. The gene calls are TRBV20-1 and TRBJ2-7; 10 bases agree with TRBD2. Germline trimming cut 6 bases from V and 0 bases from J; bases unmatched to any gene: 11. The CDR3 contains 16 residues. Germline CDR1 reads DFQATT; CDR2 reads SNEGSKA (reference sequence). This CDR3 reads CSARRLAGESSYEQYF. Here the CDR3 DNA reads TGCAGTGCCAGGCGTCTAGCGGGAGAGTCCTCCTACGAGCAGTACTTC.

The rearrangement joins TRBV24-1 to TRBJ2-2; D may correspond to TRBD1 or TRBD2 (5 bases each). The V gene lost 7 bases and the J gene lost 3 bases, with 23 bases spanning the gap. The length of the CDR3 is 18 residues. Germline V gives CDR1 KGHDR, CDR2 SFDVKD. The CDR3 DNA reads TGTGCCACCAGCGCGCCCTGCTCACCGGGACCATACACCGGGGAGCTGTTTTTT. Translating it yields CATSAPCSPGPYTGELFF.

The table lists this clonotype with many counts. The CDR3 spells CASSLDHLTYEQYV. The CDR3 bases are TGTGCCAGCAGCTTGGATCACTTAACCTACGAGCAGTACGTC. The rearrangement joins TRBV5-5 to TRBJ2-7, with D unresolved. Germline assignment: CDR1 SGHKS and CDR2 YYEKEE (reference sequence). Trimming cost V 0 bases and J 2 bases, with 9 bases left between them. The CDR3 length is 14 residues.

This clonotype was found a few times. V is TRBV29-1 and J is TRBJ1-1; 8 positions agree with TRBD1. The CDR3 is made up of 13 amino acids. Germline CDR1 SQVTM, CDR2 ANQGSEA. Trimming took 0 bases from V and 10 from J; bases not matched to a gene: 7. CDR3 sequence (DNA): TGCAGCGTTGAAGATCAGGACAGGGTGGGAGCTTTCTTT. This encodes CSVEDQDRVGAFF.

This clonotype appeared many times. This rearrangement joins TRBV29-1 to TRBJ2-1; 7 bases are shared with TRBD2. Germline V CDR1 and CDR2: SQVTM, ANQGSEA. CDR3 length: 13 residues. J was trimmed by 3 bases and V by 5 bases; bases with no gene match: 4. CDR3 coding DNA: TGCAGCGTTAGCGGGATAGACTACAATGAGCAGTTCTTC. This codes for CSVSGIDYNEQFF.

The sample holds a few counts of this clonotype. The gene calls are TRBV5-1 and TRBJ1-1; D uncertain. The CDR3 has 15 amino acids. Per the germline V gene, CDR1 is SGHRS and CDR2 is YFSETQ. The V gene lost 3 bases and the J gene lost 0 bases, with 12 bases spanning the gap. The CDR3: CASSWTVYMNTEAFF. The CDR3 DNA reads TGCGCCAGCAGCTGGACGGTATACATGAACACTGAAGCTTTCTTT.

The CDR3 loop is CASSVGDTATEAFF. CDR3 nucleotides: TGTGCCAGCAGCGTAGGGGACACAGCCACTGAAGCTTTCTTT. The genes are TRBV9 and TRBJ1-1, with TRBD1 as a possible D gene (6 bases). Looked up from germline, CDR1 is SGDLS and CDR2 is YYNGEE. This CDR3 is 14 amino acids long. The germline V and J ends were trimmed by 0 bases and 4 bases, with 10 bases remaining between them. The entire variable domain, with the rest obtained from reference TRBV9 and TRBJ1-1, is as follows: DSGVTQTPKHLITATGQRVTLRCSPRSGDLSVYWYQQSLDQGLQFLIQYYNGEERAKGNILERFSAQQFPDLHSELNLSSLELGDSALYFCASSVGDTATEAFFGQGTRLTVV.

This clonotype turned up a few times. The chain uses TRBV27 and TRBJ2-3; TRBD2 might be the D (7 bases). The length of the CDR3 is 16 residues. The germline V gene encodes CDR1 MNHEY and CDR2 SMNVEV (reference sequence). Trimming shortened V by 0 bases and J by 1 base, and 11 bases separated the two germline ends. The CDR3 region is CASSLSGGGRTDTQYF. Here the CDR3 DNA reads TGTGCCAGCAGTTTATCAGGGGGGGGGCGCACAGATACGCAGTATTTT.